A selection of T cell receptor beta chains follows, all from one sample in a study of blood T cell repertoires in COVID-19. Only in-frame clones appear in the TCRdb table, and some are missing; sequencing was by immunoSEQ multiplex PCR. There are 70,000 or so clones in the sample; around 88% occur only once, and just under 0.6% lies in the top ten. Input material: peripheral blood. Receptors originate from a man aged 55 to 70 with acute or convalescent COVID-19. Each CDR3 is given with its conserved first and last residue. Fields, in order: V gene, D gene, J gene, CDR3 protein. The D gene is left open where the match is weak.

v_gene: TRBV15
d_gene: TRBD1
j_gene: TRBJ2-7
CDR3aa: CATSRVTGTGYHEQYF

v_gene: TRBV5-5
d_gene: .
j_gene: TRBJ1-1
CDR3aa: CASSSDGQTKAFF

v_gene: TRBV9
d_gene: TRBD1
j_gene: TRBJ2-7
CDR3aa: CASSFRDSPYEQYF

v_gene: TRBV5-1
d_gene: .
j_gene: TRBJ1-4
CDR3aa: CASSKNRAEKLFF

v_gene: TRBV5-1
d_gene: TRBD1
j_gene: TRBJ1-4
CDR3aa: CASSWGQGATNEKLFF

v_gene: TRBV5-8
d_gene: TRBD1
j_gene: TRBJ1-4
CDR3aa: CASSRTGTSEKLFF

v_gene: TRBV7-6
d_gene: TRBD1
j_gene: TRBJ1-1
CDR3aa: CASSRHEGAVTEAFF

v_gene: TRBV27
d_gene: .
j_gene: TRBJ1-5
CDR3aa: CASSGQGFQPQHF

v_gene: TRBV4-1
d_gene: .
j_gene: TRBJ1-4
CDR3aa: CASSQVPDEKLFF

v_gene: TRBV5-6
d_gene: TRBD2
j_gene: TRBJ2-7
CDR3aa: CASSLAASGSEQYF

v_gene: TRBV15
d_gene: .
j_gene: TRBJ2-2
CDR3aa: CATSRERPTGELFF

v_gene: TRBV14
d_gene: TRBD1
j_gene: TRBJ2-7
CDR3aa: CASSITGDASYEQYF

v_gene: TRBV18
d_gene: TRBD2
j_gene: TRBJ2-3
CDR3aa: CASSPLLAGGPGTQYF

v_gene: TRBV2
d_gene: TRBD1
j_gene: TRBJ2-5
CDR3aa: CASSRTGGETQYF

v_gene: TRBV29-1
d_gene: .
j_gene: TRBJ1-2
CDR3aa: CSVGADRNYGYTF

v_gene: TRBV2
d_gene: TRBD2
j_gene: TRBJ2-5
CDR3aa: CASSEQGLATRETQYF

v_gene: TRBV6-5
d_gene: .
j_gene: TRBJ1-5
CDR3aa: CASRTEGNQPQHF

v_gene: TRBV5-1
d_gene: TRBD1
j_gene: TRBJ2-7
CDR3aa: CASSLDSQDRGYEQYF

v_gene: TRBV27
d_gene: .
j_gene: TRBJ2-3
CDR3aa: CASSLYTSSTDTQYF

v_gene: TRBV30
d_gene: .
j_gene: TRBJ1-2
CDR3aa: CAWRFGQGYGYGYTF

v_gene: TRBV18
d_gene: TRBD1
j_gene: TRBJ1-2
CDR3aa: CASTFLDLVPGQGPIGYTF

v_gene: TRBV11-2
d_gene: .
j_gene: TRBJ2-5
CDR3aa: CASSLGWGEGDQETQYF

v_gene: TRBV13
d_gene: TRBD2
j_gene: TRBJ2-1
CDR3aa: CASSLSSGGAYHEQFF

v_gene: TRBV6-6
d_gene: .
j_gene: TRBJ1-5
CDR3aa: CASSRTASNQPQHF

v_gene: TRBV4-1
d_gene: TRBD1
j_gene: TRBJ1-5
CDR3aa: CASSQVGQPNQPQHF

v_gene: TRBV29-1
d_gene: .
j_gene: TRBJ1-1
CDR3aa: CSGRNTEAFF

v_gene: TRBV19
d_gene: .
j_gene: TRBJ1-2
CDR3aa: CASSIGRYDTF

v_gene: TRBV5-4
d_gene: .
j_gene: TRBJ1-1
CDR3aa: CASSLSWGDEAFF

v_gene: TRBV11-2
d_gene: TRBD1
j_gene: TRBJ2-2
CDR3aa: CASSLRTGATGELFF

v_gene: TRBV3-1/TRBV3-2
d_gene: .
j_gene: TRBJ1-5
CDR3aa: CASSQGWRGGSSNQPQHF

v_gene: TRBV27
d_gene: .
j_gene: TRBJ2-6
CDR3aa: CASSRGQNSGANVLTF

v_gene: TRBV2
d_gene: .
j_gene: TRBJ2-5
CDR3aa: CASSDTFQETQYF

v_gene: TRBV12-3/TRBV12-4
d_gene: TRBD1
j_gene: TRBJ1-1
CDR3aa: CASSEQGDTEAFF

v_gene: TRBV28
d_gene: TRBD2
j_gene: TRBJ2-1
CDR3aa: CASSPGLATGEQFF

v_gene: TRBV3-1/TRBV3-2
d_gene: TRBD2
j_gene: TRBJ2-5
CDR3aa: CASSLRLAGGETQYF